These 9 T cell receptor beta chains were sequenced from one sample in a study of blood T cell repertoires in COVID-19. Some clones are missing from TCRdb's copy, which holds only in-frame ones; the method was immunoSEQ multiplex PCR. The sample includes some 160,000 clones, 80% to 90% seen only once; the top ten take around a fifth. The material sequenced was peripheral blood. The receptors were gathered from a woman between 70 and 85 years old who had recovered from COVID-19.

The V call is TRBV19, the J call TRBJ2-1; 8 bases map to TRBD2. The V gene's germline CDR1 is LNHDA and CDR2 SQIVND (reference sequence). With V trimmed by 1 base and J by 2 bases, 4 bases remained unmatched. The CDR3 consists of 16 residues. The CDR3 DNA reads TGTGCCAGTAGTATAGTGGGTAGCGGGGCCTACAATGAGCAGTTCTTC. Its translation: CASSIVGSGAYNEQFF.

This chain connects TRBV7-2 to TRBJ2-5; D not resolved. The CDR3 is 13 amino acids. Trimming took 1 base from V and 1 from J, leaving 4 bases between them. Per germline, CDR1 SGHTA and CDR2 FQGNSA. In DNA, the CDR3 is TGTGCCAGCAGCTTAGACGGCCAAGAGACCCAGTACTTC. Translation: CASSLDGQETQYF.

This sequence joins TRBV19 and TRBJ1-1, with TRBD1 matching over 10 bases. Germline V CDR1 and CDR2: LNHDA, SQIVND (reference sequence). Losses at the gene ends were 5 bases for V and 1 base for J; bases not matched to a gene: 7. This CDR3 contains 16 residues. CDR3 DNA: TGTGCCAGTAGTGCCCGGGACAGGGGACCGAACACTGAAGCTTTCTTT. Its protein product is CASSARDRGPNTEAFF.

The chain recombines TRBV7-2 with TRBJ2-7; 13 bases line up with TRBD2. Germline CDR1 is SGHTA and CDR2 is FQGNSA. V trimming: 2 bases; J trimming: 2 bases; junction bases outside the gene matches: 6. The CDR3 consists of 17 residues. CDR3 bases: TGTGCCAGCAGCTTAAGGACAGGGACTAGCGGGACCTACGAGCAGTACTTC. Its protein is CASSLRTGTSGTYEQYF.

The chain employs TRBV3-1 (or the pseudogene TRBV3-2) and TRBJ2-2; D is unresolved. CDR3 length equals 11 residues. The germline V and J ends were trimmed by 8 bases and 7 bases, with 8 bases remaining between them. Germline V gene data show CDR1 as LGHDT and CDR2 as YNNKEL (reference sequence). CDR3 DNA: TGTGCCAGCCACAGCAGCGGGGAGCTGTTTTTT. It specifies CASHSSGELFF.

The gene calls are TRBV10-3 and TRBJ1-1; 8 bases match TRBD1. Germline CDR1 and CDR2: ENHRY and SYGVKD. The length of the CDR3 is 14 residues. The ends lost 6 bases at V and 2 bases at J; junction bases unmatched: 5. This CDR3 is CAIRGQVPNTEAFF. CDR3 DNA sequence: TGTGCCATCAGGGGACAGGTCCCAAACACTGAAGCTTTCTTT.

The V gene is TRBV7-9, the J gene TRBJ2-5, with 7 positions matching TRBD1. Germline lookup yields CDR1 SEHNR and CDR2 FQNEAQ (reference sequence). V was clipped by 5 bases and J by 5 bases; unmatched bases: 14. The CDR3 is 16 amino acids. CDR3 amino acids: CASSQPGTALGETQYF. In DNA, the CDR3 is TGTGCCAGCAGCCAGCCCGGGACAGCCTTGGGGGAGACCCAGTACTTC.

The CDR3 sequence: CASSSWGGGAFF. CDR3 in DNA: TGTGCCAGCAGCTCCTGGGGAGGGGGAGCTTTCTTT. The chain is built from TRBV7-9 and TRBJ1-1, with D possibly matching TRBD1 (6 bases). The CDR3 is made up of 12 amino acids. V lost 4 bases, J lost 10 bases, and 13 bases lay in between. Germline-derived CDR1 and CDR2 are SEHNR and FQNEAQ (reference sequence). Full variable domain (remainder filled in from reference TRBV7-9 and TRBJ1-1): DTGVSQNPRHKITKRGQNVTFRCDPISEHNRLYWYRQTLGQGPEFLTYFQNEAQLEKSRLLSDRFSAERPKGSFSTLEIQRTEQGDSAMYLCASSSWGGGAFFGQGTRLTVV.

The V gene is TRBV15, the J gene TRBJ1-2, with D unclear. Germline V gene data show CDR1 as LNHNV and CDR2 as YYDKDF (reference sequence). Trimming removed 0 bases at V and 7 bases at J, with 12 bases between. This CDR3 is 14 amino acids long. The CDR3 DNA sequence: TGTGCCACCAGCAGAGATACGGTCCCCTCTGGCTACACCTTC. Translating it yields CATSRDTVPSGYTF.